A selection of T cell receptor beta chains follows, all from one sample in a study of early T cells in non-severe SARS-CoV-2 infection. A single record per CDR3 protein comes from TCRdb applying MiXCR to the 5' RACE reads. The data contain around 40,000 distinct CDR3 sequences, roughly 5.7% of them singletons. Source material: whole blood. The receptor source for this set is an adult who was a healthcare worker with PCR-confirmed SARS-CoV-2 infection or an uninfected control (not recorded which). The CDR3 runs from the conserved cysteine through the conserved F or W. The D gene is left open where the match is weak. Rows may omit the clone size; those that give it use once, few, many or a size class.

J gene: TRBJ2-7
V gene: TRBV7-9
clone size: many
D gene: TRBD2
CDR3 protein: CASGTSSYEQYF
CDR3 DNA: TGTGCCAGCGGGACTAGTTCCTACGAGCAGTACTTC

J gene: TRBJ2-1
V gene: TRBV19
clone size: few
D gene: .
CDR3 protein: CASSSSGHLYNEQFF
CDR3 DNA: TGTGCCAGTAGTTCGTCGGGACACCTCTACAATGAGCAGTTCTTC

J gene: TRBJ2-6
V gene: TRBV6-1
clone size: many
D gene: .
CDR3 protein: CAITGSGANVLTF
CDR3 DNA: TGTGCCATTACGGGGTCTGGGGCCAACGTCCTGACTTTC

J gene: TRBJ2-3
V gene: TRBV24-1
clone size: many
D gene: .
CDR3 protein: CATSVGTSTDTQYF
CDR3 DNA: TGTGCCACCAGTGTAGGCACCTCCACAGATACGCAGTATTTT

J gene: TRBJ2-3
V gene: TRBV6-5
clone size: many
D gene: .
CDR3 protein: CASSRTTSTDTQYF
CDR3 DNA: TGTGCCAGCAGCCGGACAACTAGCACAGATACGCAGTATTTT

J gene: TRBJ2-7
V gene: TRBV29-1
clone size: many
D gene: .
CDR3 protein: CSVLERGSYEQYF
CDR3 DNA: TGCAGCGTTCTAGAACGCGGGTCCTACGAGCAGTACTTC

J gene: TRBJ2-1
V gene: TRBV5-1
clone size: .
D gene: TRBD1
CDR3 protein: CASSFGTEYNEQFF
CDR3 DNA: TGCGCCAGCAGCTTCGGGACAGAGTACAATGAGCAGTTCTTC

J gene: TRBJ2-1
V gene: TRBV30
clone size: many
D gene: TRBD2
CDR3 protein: CAWTSGTGGEQFF
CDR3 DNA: TGTGCCTGGACTAGCGGAACCGGGGGTGAGCAGTTCTTC

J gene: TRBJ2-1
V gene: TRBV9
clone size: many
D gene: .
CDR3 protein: CASSVAGLSGNEQFF
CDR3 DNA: TGTGCCAGCAGCGTAGCAGGGCTTTCGGGCAATGAGCAGTTCTTC

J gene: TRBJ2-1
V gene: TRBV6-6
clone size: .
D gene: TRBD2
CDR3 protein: CASGSREGEQFF
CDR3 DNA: TGTGCCAGCGGGAGCAGGGAGGGTGAGCAGTTCTTC

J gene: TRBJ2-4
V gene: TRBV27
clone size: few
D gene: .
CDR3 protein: CASSMGNIQYF
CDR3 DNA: TGTGCCAGCAGCATGGGGAACATTCAGTACTTC

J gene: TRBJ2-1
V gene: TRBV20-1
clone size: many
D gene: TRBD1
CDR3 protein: CSAQTGVGQFF
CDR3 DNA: TGCAGTGCTCAAACAGGGGTAGGGCAGTTCTTC

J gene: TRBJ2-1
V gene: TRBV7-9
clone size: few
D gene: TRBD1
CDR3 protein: CASSPGTGRIHEQFF
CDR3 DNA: TGTGCCAGCAGCCCCGGGACAGGGAGGATACATGAGCAGTTCTTC

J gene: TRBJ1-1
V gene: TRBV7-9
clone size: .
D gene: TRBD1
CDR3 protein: CASSLTTHGDRPNTEAFF
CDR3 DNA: TGTGCCAGCAGCTTAACGACGCACGGGGACAGACCGAACACTGAAGCTTTCTTT

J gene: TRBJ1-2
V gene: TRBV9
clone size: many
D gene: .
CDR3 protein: CASSVDASRDYGYTF
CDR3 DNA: TGTGCCAGCAGCGTAGACGCGTCCCGAGACTATGGCTACACCTTC

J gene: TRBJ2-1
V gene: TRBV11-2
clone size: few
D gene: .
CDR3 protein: CASSSLSEGGKQFF
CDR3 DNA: TGTGCCAGCAGCTCGCTTTCGGAGGGGGGGAAGCAGTTCTTC